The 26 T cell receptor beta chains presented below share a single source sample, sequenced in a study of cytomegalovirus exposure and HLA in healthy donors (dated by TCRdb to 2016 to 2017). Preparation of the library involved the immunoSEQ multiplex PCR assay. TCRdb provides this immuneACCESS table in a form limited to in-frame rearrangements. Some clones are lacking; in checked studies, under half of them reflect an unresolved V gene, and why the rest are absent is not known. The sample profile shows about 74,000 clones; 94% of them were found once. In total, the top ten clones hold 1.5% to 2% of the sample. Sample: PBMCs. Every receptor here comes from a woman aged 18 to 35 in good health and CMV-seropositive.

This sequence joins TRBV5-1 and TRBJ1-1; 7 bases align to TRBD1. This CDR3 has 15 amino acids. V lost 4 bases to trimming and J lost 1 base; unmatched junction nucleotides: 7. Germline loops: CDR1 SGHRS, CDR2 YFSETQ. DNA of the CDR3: TGCGCCAGCAGCCCGGGACAGCAGTGGAACACTGAAGCTTTCTTT. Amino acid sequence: CASSPGQQWNTEAFF.

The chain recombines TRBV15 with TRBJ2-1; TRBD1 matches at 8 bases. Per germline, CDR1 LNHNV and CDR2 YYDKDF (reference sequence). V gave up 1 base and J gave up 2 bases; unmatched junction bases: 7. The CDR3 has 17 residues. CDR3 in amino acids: CATSRGQGASTYNEQFF. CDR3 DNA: TGTGCCACCAGCAGAGGGCAGGGGGCAAGCACCTACAATGAGCAGTTCTTC.

As DNA, the CDR3 is TGCGCCAGCGTCGAGGGCAGGCATACTGGAAACACCATATATTTT. Protein: CASVEGRHTGNTIYF. This chain connects TRBV10-2 to TRBJ1-3, with D unresolved. V was pared by 8 bases and J by 2 bases, with 16 bases between. Germline V lookup: CDR1 WSHSY, CDR2 SAAADI. CDR3 size: 15 residues.

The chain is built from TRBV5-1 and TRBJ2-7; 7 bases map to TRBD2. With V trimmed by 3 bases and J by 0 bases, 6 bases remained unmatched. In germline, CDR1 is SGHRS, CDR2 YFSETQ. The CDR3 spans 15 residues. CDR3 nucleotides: TGCGCCAGCAGCTCCCACGGGGGGTCCTCCTACGAGCAGTACTTC. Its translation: CASSSHGGSSYEQYF. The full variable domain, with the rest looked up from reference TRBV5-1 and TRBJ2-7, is KAGVTQTPRYLIKTRGQQVTLSCSPISGHRSVSWYQQTPGQGLQFLFEYFSETQRNKGNFPGRFSGRQFSNSRSEMNVSTLELGDSALYLCASSSHGGSSYEQYFGPGTRLTVT.

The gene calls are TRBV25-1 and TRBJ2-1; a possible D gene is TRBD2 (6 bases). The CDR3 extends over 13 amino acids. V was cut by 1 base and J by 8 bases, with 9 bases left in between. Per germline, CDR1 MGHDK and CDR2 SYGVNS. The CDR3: CASSELWGDEQFF. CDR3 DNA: TGTGCCAGCAGTGAATTATGGGGGGATGAGCAGTTCTTC.

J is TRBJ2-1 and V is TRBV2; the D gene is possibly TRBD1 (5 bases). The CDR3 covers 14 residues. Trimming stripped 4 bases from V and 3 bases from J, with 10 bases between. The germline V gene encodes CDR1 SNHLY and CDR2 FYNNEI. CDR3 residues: CASSVGAVYNEQFF. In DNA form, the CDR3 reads TGTGCCAGCAGTGTAGGGGCCGTCTACAATGAGCAGTTCTTC.

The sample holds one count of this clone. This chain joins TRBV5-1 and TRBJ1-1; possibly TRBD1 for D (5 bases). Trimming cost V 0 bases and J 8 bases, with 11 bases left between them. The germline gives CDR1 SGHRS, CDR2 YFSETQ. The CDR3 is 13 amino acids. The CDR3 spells CASSLGGGREAFF. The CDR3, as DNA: TGCGCCAGCAGCTTGGGCGGGGGACGAGAAGCTTTCTTT.

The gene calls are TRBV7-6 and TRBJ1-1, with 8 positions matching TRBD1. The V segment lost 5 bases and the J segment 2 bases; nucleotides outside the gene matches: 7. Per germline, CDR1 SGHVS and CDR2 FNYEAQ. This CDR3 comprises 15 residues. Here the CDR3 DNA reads TGTGCCAGCAGCGTCCAGGGGGCTGGAAACACTGAAGCTTTCTTT. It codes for CASSVQGAGNTEAFF.

This CDR3 reads CAISDVGQGVYEQYF. The CDR3 coding sequence is TGTGCCATCAGTGACGTGGGACAGGGGGTCTACGAGCAGTACTTC. The chain is built from TRBV10-3 and TRBJ2-7; 11 bases are a match to TRBD1. This CDR3 is 15 amino acids long. The germline V gene encodes CDR1 ENHRY and CDR2 SYGVKD. The J segment lost 3 bases and the V segment lost 3 bases, leaving 4 bases of the junction unmatched.

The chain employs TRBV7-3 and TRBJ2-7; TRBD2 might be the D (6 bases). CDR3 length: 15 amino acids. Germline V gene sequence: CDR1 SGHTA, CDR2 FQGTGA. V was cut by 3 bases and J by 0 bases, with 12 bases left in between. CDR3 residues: CASSFGGASSYEQYF. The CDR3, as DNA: TGTGCCAGCAGCTTCGGCGGGGCCAGCTCCTACGAGCAGTACTTC.

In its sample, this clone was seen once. The CDR3 DNA follows: TGTGCCAGCAGCAATACAGAAGGTTCCCCCGACGAGCAGTACTTC. Protein sequence: CASSNTEGSPDEQYF. The chain carries TRBV7-9 and TRBJ2-7; D gene uncertain. V lost 5 bases to trimming and J lost 5 bases, with 19 bases between them. Germline V CDR1 and CDR2: SEHNR, FQNEAQ (reference sequence). There are 15 residues in the CDR3.

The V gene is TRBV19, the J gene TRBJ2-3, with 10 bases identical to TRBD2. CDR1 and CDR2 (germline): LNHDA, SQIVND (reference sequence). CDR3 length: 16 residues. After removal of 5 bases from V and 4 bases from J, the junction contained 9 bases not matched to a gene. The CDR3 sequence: CASSSLAGVGPDTQYF. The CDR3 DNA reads TGTGCCAGTAGTTCCCTAGCGGGAGTGGGCCCAGATACGCAGTATTTT. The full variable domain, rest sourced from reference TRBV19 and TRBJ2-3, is DGGITQSPKYLFRKEGQNVTLSCEQNLNHDAMYWYRQDPGQGLRLIYYSQIVNDFQKGDIAEGYSVSREKKESFPLTVTSAQKNPTAFYLCASSSLAGVGPDTQYFGPGTRLTVL.

This CDR3 reads CASAPGHNYEQYF. CDR3 sequence (DNA): TGCGCCAGCGCCCCGGGACACAACTACGAGCAGTACTTC. The gene calls are TRBV10-2 and TRBJ2-7, with D perhaps matching TRBD1 (6 bases). The CDR3 is 13 amino acids. Germline CDR1 WSHSY, CDR2 SAAADI. The V and J ends lost 8 bases and 3 bases respectively, with 14 bases between them.

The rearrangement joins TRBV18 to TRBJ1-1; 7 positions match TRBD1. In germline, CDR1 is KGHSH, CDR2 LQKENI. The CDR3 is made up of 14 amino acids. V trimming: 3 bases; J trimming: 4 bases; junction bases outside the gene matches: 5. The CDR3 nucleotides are TGTGCCAGCTCACCGGGACAGCTTCTCACTGAAGCTTTCTTT. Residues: CASSPGQLLTEAFF.

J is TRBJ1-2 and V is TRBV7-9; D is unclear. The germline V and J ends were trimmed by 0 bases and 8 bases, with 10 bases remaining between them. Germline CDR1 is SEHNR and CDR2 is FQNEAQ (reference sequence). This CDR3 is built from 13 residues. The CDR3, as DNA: TGTGCCAGCAGCTTAGCTGGGCCAAGCGGCTACACCTTC. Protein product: CASSLAGPSGYTF.

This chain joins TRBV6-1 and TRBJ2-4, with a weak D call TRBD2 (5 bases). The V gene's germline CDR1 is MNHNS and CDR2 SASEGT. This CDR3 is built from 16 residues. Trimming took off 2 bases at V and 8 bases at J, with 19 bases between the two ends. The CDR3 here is CASSEIFRGGVDIQYF. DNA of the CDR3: TGTGCCAGCAGTGAAATATTTCGGGGTGGGGTTGACATTCAGTACTTC.

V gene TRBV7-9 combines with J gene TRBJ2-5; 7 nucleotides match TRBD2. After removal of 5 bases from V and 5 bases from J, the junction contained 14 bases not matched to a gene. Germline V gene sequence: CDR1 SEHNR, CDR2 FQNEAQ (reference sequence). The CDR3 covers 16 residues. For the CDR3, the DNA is TGTGCCAGCAGCCCCGAGAGGAGGAGCGGGGCCGAGACCCAGTACTTC. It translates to CASSPERRSGAETQYF.

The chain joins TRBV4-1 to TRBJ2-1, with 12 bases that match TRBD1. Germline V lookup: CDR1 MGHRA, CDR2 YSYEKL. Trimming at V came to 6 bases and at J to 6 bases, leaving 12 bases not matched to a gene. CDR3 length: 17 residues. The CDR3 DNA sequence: TGCGCCAGCAGGGGTCCCTACGGGACAGGGGGCCTCAATGAGCAGTTCTTC. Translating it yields CASRGPYGTGGLNEQFF.

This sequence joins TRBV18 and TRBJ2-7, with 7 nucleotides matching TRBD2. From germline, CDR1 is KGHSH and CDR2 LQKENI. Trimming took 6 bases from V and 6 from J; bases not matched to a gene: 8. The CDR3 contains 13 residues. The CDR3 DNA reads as TGTGCCAGCTCGCCGCGAGGGGAGGGCGAGCAGTACTTC. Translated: CASSPRGEGEQYF.

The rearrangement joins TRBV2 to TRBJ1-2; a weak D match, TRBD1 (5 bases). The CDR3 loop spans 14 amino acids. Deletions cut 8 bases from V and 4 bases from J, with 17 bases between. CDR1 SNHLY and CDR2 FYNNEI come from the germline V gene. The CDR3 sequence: CASLGRTGVYGYTF. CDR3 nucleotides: TGTGCCAGCCTCGGGCGTACGGGGGTCTATGGCTACACCTTC.

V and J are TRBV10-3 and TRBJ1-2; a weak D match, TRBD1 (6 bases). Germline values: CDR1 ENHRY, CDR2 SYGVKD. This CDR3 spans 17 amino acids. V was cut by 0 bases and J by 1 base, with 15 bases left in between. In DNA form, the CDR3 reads TGTGCCATCAGTGAGTCTCTTGGACAGCTACTTAACTATGGCTACACCTTC. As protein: CAISESLGQLLNYGYTF.

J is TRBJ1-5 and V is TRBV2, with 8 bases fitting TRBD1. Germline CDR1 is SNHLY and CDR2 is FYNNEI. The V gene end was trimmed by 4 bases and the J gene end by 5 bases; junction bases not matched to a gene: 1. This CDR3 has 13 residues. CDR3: CASSGQGHQPQHF. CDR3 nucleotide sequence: TGTGCCAGCAGTGGACAGGGGCATCAGCCCCAGCATTTT.

In DNA form, the CDR3 reads TGCAGCGTCGTATGGGCAGGGTCTGGCTACGAGCAGTACTTC. Its translation is CSVVWAGSGYEQYF. V is TRBV29-1 and J is TRBJ2-7; possibly TRBD1 for D (5 bases). The CDR3 is 14 amino acids. Germline V lookup: CDR1 SQVTM, CDR2 ANQGSEA. Trimming cost V 6 bases and J 3 bases, with 18 bases left between them.

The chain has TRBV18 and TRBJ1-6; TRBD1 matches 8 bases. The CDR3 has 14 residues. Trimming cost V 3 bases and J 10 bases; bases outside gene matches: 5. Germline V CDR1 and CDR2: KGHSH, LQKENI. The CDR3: CASSPDRGESPLHF. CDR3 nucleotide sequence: TGTGCCAGCTCACCCGACAGGGGAGAGTCACCCCTCCACTTT.

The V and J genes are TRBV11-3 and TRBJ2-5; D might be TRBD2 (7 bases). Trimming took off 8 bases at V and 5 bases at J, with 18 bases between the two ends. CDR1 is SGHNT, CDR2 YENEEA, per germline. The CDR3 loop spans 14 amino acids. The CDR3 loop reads CASLGDGGPETQYF. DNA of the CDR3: TGTGCCAGCCTTGGGGACGGGGGGCCGGAGACCCAGTACTTC. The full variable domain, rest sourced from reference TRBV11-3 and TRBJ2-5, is EAGVVQSPRYKIIEKKQPVAFWCNPISGHNTLYWYLQNLGQGPELLIRYENEEAVDDSQLPKDRFSAERLKGVDSTLKIQPAELGDSAVYLCASLGDGGPETQYFGPGTRLLVL.

The CDR3 nucleotides are TGTGCCAGCAGCGGGAGTTTCGCCTACGAGCAGTACTTC. Translated, it gives CASSGSFAYEQYF. The chain is built from TRBV9 and TRBJ2-7; no reliable D call. CDR1 is SGDLS, CDR2 YYNGEE, per germline. V was cut by 3 bases and J by 2 bases, with 9 bases left in between. The CDR3 has 13 residues.